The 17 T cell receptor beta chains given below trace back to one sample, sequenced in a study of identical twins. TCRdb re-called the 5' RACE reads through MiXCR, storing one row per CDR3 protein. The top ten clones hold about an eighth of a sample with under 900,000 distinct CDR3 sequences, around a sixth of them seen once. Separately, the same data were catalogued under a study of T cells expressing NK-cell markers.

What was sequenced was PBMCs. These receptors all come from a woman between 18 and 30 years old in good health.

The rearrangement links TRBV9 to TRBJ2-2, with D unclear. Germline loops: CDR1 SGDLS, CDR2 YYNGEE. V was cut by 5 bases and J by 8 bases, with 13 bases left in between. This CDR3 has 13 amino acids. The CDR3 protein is CASSVTLVGELFF. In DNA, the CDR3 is TGTGCCAGCAGTGTTACCCTGGTTGGGGAGCTGTTTTTT.

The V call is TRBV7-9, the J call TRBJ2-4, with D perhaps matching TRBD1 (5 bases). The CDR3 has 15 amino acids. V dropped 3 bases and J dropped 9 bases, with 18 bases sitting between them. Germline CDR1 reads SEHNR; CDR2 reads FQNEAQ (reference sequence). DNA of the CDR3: TGTGCCAGCAGCTTTCTCGTGGGGCTCAAATCCATTCAGTACTTC. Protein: CASSFLVGLKSIQYF. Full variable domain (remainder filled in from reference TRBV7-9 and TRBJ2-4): DTGVSQNPRHKITKRGQNVTFRCDPISEHNRLYWYRQTLGQGPEFLTYFQNEAQLEKSRLLSDRFSAERPKGSFSTLEIQRTEQGDSAMYLCASSFLVGLKSIQYFGAGTRLSVL.

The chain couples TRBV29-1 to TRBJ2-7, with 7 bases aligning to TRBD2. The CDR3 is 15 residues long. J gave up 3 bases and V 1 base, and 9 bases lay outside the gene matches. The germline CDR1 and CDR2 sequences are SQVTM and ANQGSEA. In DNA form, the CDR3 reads TGCAGCGTTGAAGGTATGAGCGCGGGAGTCTACGAGCAGTACTTC. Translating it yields CSVEGMSAGVYEQYF.

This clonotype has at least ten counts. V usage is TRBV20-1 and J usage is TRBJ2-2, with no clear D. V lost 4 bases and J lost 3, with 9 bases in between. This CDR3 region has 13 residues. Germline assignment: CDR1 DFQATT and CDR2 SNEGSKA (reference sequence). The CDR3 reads CSATGRHTGELFF. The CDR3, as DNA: TGCAGTGCTACGGGCAGGCACACCGGGGAGCTGTTTTTT.

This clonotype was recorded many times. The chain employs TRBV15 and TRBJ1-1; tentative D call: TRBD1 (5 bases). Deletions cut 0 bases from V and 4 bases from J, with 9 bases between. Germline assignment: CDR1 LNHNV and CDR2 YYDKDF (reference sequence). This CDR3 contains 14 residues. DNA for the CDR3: TGTGCCACCAGCAGAGATCCGGGGGTCACTGAAGCTTTCTTT. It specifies CATSRDPGVTEAFF.

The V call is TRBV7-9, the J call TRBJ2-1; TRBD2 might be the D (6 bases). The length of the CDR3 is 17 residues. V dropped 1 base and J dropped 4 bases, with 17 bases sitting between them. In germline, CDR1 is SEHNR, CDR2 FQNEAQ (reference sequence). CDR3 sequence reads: CASSLEPTAGRYNEQFF. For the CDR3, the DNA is TGTGCCAGCAGCTTAGAGCCCACGGCGGGGAGGTACAATGAGCAGTTCTTC.

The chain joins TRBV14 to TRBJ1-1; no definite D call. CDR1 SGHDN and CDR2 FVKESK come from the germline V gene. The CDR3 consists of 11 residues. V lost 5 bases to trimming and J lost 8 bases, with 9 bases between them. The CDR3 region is CASSATWEAFF. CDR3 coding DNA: TGTGCCAGCAGCGCGACCTGGGAAGCTTTCTTT.

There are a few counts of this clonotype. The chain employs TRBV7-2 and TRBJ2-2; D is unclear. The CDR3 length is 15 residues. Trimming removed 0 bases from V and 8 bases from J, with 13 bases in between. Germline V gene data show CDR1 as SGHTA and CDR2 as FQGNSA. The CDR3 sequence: CASSLAFVVRGELFF. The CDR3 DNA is TGTGCCAGCAGCTTAGCATTCGTGGTTAGGGGGGAGCTGTTTTTT.

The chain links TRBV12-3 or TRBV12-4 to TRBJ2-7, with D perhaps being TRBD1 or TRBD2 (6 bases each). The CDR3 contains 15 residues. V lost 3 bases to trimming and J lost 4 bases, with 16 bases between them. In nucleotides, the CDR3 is TGTGCCAGCAGTTTTGGGGGGCAGGGGCCTTACGAGCAGTACTTC. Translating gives CASSFGGQGPYEQYF.

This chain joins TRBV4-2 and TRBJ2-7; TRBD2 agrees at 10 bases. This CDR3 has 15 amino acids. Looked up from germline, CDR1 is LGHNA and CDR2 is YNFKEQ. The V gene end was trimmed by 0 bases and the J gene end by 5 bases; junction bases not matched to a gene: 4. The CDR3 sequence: CASSQDLAGEDEQYF. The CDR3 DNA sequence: TGTGCCAGCAGCCAAGATCTAGCGGGGGAGGACGAGCAGTACTTC.

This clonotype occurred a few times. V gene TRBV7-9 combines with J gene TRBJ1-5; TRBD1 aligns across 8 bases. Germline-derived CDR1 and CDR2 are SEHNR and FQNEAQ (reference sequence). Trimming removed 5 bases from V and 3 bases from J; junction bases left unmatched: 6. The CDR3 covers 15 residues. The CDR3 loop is CASSPWTGTNQPQHF. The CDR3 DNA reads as TGTGCCAGCAGCCCTTGGACAGGGACCAATCAGCCCCAGCATTTT.

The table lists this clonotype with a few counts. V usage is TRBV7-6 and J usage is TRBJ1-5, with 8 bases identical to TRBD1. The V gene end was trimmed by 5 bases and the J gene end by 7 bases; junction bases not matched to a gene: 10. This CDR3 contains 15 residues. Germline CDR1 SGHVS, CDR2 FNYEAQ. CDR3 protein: CASSPGQAVLQPQHF. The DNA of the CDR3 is TGTGCCAGCAGCCCGGGACAGGCAGTTCTCCAGCCCCAGCATTTT.

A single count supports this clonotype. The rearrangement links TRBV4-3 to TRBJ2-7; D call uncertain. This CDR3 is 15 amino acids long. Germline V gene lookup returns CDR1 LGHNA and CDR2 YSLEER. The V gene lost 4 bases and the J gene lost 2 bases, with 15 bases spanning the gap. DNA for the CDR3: TGCGCCAGCAGCCCCTCCCCCATGCCCACCTACGAGCAGTACTTC. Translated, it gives CASSPSPMPTYEQYF.

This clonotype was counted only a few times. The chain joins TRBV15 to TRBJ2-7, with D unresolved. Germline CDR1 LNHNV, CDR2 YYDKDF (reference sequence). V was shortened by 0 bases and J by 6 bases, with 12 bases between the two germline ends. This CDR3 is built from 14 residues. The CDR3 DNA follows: TGTGCCACCAGCAGAGATAGAGGAGACGCCGAGCAGTACTTC. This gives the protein CATSRDRGDAEQYF.

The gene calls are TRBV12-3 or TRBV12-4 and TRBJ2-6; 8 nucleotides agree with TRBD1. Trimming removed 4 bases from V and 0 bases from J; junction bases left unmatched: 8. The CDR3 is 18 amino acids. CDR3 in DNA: TGTGCCAGCAGTTCCGGCAGGGGGCGATTCTCTGGGGCCAACGTCCTGACTTTC. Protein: CASSSGRGRFSGANVLTF.

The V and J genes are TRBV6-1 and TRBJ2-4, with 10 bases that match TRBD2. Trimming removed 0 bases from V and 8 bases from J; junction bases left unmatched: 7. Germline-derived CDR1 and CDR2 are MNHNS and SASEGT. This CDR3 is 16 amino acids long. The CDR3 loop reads CASSEARAGGRDIQYF. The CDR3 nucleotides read TGTGCCAGCAGTGAAGCTCGAGCGGGGGGGCGGGACATTCAGTACTTC.

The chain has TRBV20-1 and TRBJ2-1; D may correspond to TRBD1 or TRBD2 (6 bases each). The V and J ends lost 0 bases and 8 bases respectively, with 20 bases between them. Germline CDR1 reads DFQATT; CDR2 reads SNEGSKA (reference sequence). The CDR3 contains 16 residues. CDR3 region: CSARDQVAGQKDEQFF. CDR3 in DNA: TGCAGTGCTAGAGATCAGGTGGCGGGACAAAAGGATGAGCAGTTCTTC.